These 2 T cell receptor beta chains originate from one sample sequenced in a study of T cells in Graves' hyperthyroidism and ophthalmopathy. What was amplified from RNA transcripts were TCR beta CDR3 regions. The HTBI primer set was used in a first-round RT-PCR of the TCR CDR3. Each CDR3 protein gets one entry after TCRdb re-called the multiplex PCR reads with MiXCR. The table lists around 540,000 distinct CDR3 sequences, more than 45% of them singletons. The sequenced sample consisted of peripheral blood or thyroid tissue (not recorded which). These receptor sequences come from a young woman with Graves' hyperthyroidism.

The V and J genes are TRBV7-6 and TRBJ1-3; D is perhaps TRBD1 (6 bases). CDR3 length equals 11 residues. The V end lost 5 bases, the J end lost 8 bases, and 7 bases lay between the germline ends. In germline, CDR1 is SGHVS, CDR2 FNYEAQ. CDR3 sequence reads: CASSRGDTIYF. CDR3 nucleotides: TGTGCCAGCAGCAGGGGGGACACCATATATTTT.

CDR3 DNA: TGTGCCAGCAGTTTTGACAGGGACATGCCCCAGCATTTT. Encoded protein: CASSFDRDMPQHF. The chain is built from TRBV12-3 or TRBV12-4 and TRBJ1-5; the match to TRBD1 covers 7 bases. The V gene end was trimmed by 3 bases and the J gene end by 9 bases; junction bases not matched to a gene: 5. This CDR3 spans 13 amino acids.